The 26 T cell receptor beta chains in this list originate from one sample, sequenced in a study of blood T cell repertoires in COVID-19. TCRdb keeps only in-frame clones here, not all; method: immunoSEQ multiplex PCR. Among under 250,000 clones listed, approximately 86% were seen once. The specimen was peripheral blood. Every receptor here comes from a woman in her seventies with active or convalescent COVID-19.

The chain employs TRBV24-1 and TRBJ1-5; D is undetermined. V was shortened by 3 bases and J by 6 bases, with 5 bases between the two germline ends. This CDR3 region has 12 residues. Per germline, CDR1 KGHDR and CDR2 SFDVKD. The CDR3 loop reads CATSDGSQPQHF. CDR3 bases: TGTGCCACCAGTGATGGGAGTCAGCCCCAGCATTTT.

The gene calls are TRBV6-6 and TRBJ2-7; D may be TRBD1 (6 bases). The V end was cut by 5 bases, the J end by 1 base, with 9 bases between. Germline V gene data show CDR1 as MNHNY and CDR2 as SVGAGI (reference sequence). This CDR3 region has 13 residues. CDR3 loop: CASSPGQSYEQYF. The CDR3 nucleotides read TGTGCCAGCAGTCCCGGACAGTCCTACGAGCAGTACTTC.

This rearrangement joins TRBV5-1 to TRBJ1-5; D remains ambiguous. The CDR3 runs 15 residues. The V and J ends lost 4 bases and 2 bases respectively, with 13 bases between them. Germline CDR1 is SGHRS and CDR2 is YFSETQ. The CDR3 reads CASSPDGGRNQPQHF. CDR3 DNA sequence: TGCGCCAGCAGCCCGGACGGAGGACGCAATCAGCCCCAGCATTTT.

J is TRBJ1-2 and V is TRBV3-1 (or the pseudogene TRBV3-2), with D perhaps matching TRBD1 (6 bases). Germline V gene data show CDR1 as LGHDT and CDR2 as YNNKEL (reference sequence). The length of the CDR3 is 14 residues. Trimming removed 4 bases from V and 5 bases from J, with 14 bases in between. The CDR3 nucleotides are TGTGCCAGCAGCCGCCCGGGGGGGGCATATGGCTACACCTTC. Translation gives CASSRPGGAYGYTF.

This clone was counted between two and nine times. This chain links TRBV2 with TRBJ2-7; D gene unclear. CDR1 is SNHLY, CDR2 FYNNEI, per germline. The ends were cut back, 6 bases at V and 2 bases at J, with 17 bases in the middle. The CDR3 loop spans 15 amino acids. The CDR3 DNA follows: TGTGCCAGCAGGGAACCCACTAAGCTTCCCTACGAGCAGTACTTC. This sequence encodes CASREPTKLPYEQYF.

This rearrangement joins TRBV6-5 to TRBJ2-7; 7 nucleotides align to TRBD1. V lost 7 bases to trimming and J lost 5 bases; unmatched junction nucleotides: 8. There are 13 residues in the CDR3. Germline CDR1 and CDR2: MNHEY and SVGAGI. CDR3 sequence (DNA): TGTGCCAGCACCCCCTTTAGGGGGCACGAGCAGTACTTC. Protein product: CASTPFRGHEQYF.

The J gene is TRBJ1-1, the V gene TRBV7-2, with 9 bases aligning to TRBD1. Germline V lookup: CDR1 SGHTA, CDR2 FQGNSA. After removal of 5 bases from V and 4 bases from J, the junction contained 11 bases not matched to a gene. The CDR3 totals 16 residues. CDR3 sequence reads: CASSAVAGTGRTEAFF. CDR3 nucleotides: TGTGCCAGCAGCGCCGTCGCCGGGACAGGGCGCACTGAAGCTTTCTTT.

A few counts support this clone. The chain is built from TRBV5-3 and TRBJ1-2, with D perhaps TRBD1 (6 bases). TRBV5-3 is labeled an ORF, and its function is uncertain. V was clipped by 2 bases and J by 5 bases, with 13 bases between them. This CDR3 is 14 amino acids long. This CDR3 is CARSLYDRPYGYTF. CDR3 nucleotides: TGTGCCAGAAGCTTATACGACAGGCCTTATGGCTACACCTTC.

The J gene is TRBJ2-2, the V gene TRBV20-1; unclear D gene. Deletions cut 5 bases from V and 7 bases from J, with 8 bases between. The CDR3 totals 11 residues. Germline assignment: CDR1 DFQATT and CDR2 SNEGSKA (reference sequence). The CDR3 is CSAGPHGELFF. The CDR3 DNA reads TGCAGTGCTGGCCCACACGGGGAGCTGTTTTTT.

This sequence joins TRBV6-5 and TRBJ2-1; 8 positions agree with TRBD2. Germline assignment: CDR1 MNHEY and CDR2 SVGAGI. V trimming: 5 bases; J trimming: 6 bases; junction bases outside the gene matches: 9. The CDR3 contains 15 residues. The CDR3 reads CASSLERGKSNEQFF. The CDR3 DNA reads TGTGCCAGCAGTCTCGAGCGGGGGAAATCCAATGAGCAGTTCTTC.

This sequence joins TRBV2 and TRBJ1-6; possibly TRBD1 for D (6 bases). The CDR3 is 14 amino acids. With 3 bases removed from V and 10 bases from J, the gap between germline ends came to 13 bases. Germline V gene sequence: CDR1 SNHLY, CDR2 FYNNEI. The CDR3 loop reads CASSDTGIRSPLHF. In nucleotides, the CDR3 is TGTGCCAGCAGTGACACAGGGATCCGGTCACCCCTCCACTTT.

This chain joins TRBV10-2 and TRBJ1-1; 7 nucleotides line up with TRBD1. The CDR3 has 13 residues. Germline-derived CDR1 and CDR2 are WSHSY and SAAADI. The V and J ends lost 2 bases and 4 bases, in that order; junction bases with no gene match: 1. This CDR3 reads CASSETGATEAFF. The CDR3 bases are TGCGCCAGCAGTGAGACAGGGGCCACTGAAGCTTTCTTT.

The V call is TRBV19, the J call TRBJ1-3; possibly TRBD1 for D (5 bases). The CDR3 contains 16 residues. Germline values: CDR1 LNHDA, CDR2 SQIVND (reference sequence). The V gene lost 6 bases and the J gene lost 2 bases, with 17 bases spanning the gap. As DNA, the CDR3 is TGTGCCAGTAGCCCCACGACAGCCCCACCTGGAAACACCATATATTTT. Translation: CASSPTTAPPGNTIYF.

This chain links TRBV5-1 with TRBJ2-2; 7 bases are a match to TRBD1. Germline CDR1 is SGHRS and CDR2 is YFSETQ. The V and J ends lost 10 bases and 4 bases, in that order; junction bases with no gene match: 10. The CDR3 contains 14 residues. CDR3 DNA sequence: TGCGCCTGCGAAGAGGGGGCAGGCACCGGGGAGCTGTTTTTT. It yields the protein CACEEGAGTGELFF.

J is TRBJ2-7 and V is TRBV5-1; 7 bases are shared with TRBD1. Per germline, CDR1 SGHRS and CDR2 YFSETQ. With 4 bases clipped from V and 2 bases from J, the junction kept 3 bases outside the gene matches. CDR3 length: 13 residues. The chain's CDR3 is CASSEGQPYEQYF. The CDR3 DNA sequence: TGCGCCAGCAGCGAGGGACAGCCCTACGAGCAGTACTTC.

V usage is TRBV5-1 and J usage is TRBJ1-4; D not certain. With 3 bases removed from V and 7 bases from J, the gap between germline ends came to 10 bases. Germline CDR1 SGHRS, CDR2 YFSETQ. The CDR3 sequence is 13 residues long. CDR3 bases: TGCGCCAGCAGCTCCGAGAAAGCTGAAAAACTGTTTTTT. Protein product: CASSSEKAEKLFF. Filled out from reference TRBV5-1 and TRBJ1-4, the complete variable domain reads KAGVTQTPRYLIKTRGQQVTLSCSPISGHRSVSWYQQTPGQGLQFLFEYFSETQRNKGNFPGRFSGRQFSNSRSEMNVSTLELGDSALYLCASSSEKAEKLFFGSGTQLSVL.

The chain uses TRBV12-3 or TRBV12-4 and TRBJ1-1; 7 nucleotides agree with TRBD1. J was trimmed by 1 base and V by 6 bases; bases with no gene match: 2. The CDR3 extends over 13 amino acids. CDR3 in DNA: TGTGCCAGCAGACACAGGGGGAACACTGAAGCTTTCTTT. Its translation is CASRHRGNTEAFF.

The rearrangement uses TRBV4-2 and TRBJ1-4; 7 bases align to TRBD1. The CDR3 runs to 18 residues. Losses at the gene ends were 0 bases for V and 0 bases for J; bases not matched to a gene: 7. Germline V gene sequence: CDR1 LGHNA, CDR2 YNFKEQ. CDR3 in amino acids: CASSQDWGQGATNEKLFF. The CDR3 DNA sequence: TGTGCCAGCAGCCAAGATTGGGGGCAGGGGGCAACTAATGAAAAACTGTTTTTT.

The chain links TRBV10-1 to TRBJ1-2, with 7 nucleotides matching TRBD1. CDR3 length: 13 amino acids. The germline V gene has CDR1 WNHNN and CDR2 SYGVQD (reference sequence). V gave up 5 bases and J gave up 4 bases; unmatched junction bases: 4. For the CDR3, the DNA is TGCGCCAGCAGTTTTGACAGGGCCTATGGCTACACCTTC. Translating gives CASSFDRAYGYTF.

This chain connects TRBV18 to TRBJ2-7, with D possibly matching TRBD1 (6 bases). Deletions cut 5 bases from V and 4 bases from J, with 18 bases between. The germline V gene has CDR1 KGHSH and CDR2 LQKENI. The CDR3 spans 15 residues. The CDR3: CASSAPMGAEYEQYF. DNA for the CDR3: TGTGCCAGCTCAGCCCCCATGGGGGCAGAGTACGAGCAGTACTTC.

CDR3 amino acids: CASSLMQGVYSNQPQHF. The CDR3 DNA reads as TGTGCCAGCAGCTTAATGCAGGGGGTTTATAGCAATCAGCCCCAGCATTTT. The V and J genes are TRBV7-8 and TRBJ1-5; 7 bases agree with TRBD1. The CDR3 contains 17 residues. Looked up from germline, CDR1 is SGHVS and CDR2 is FQNEAQ. V lost 2 bases to trimming and J lost 0 bases; unmatched junction nucleotides: 7.

The gene calls are TRBV20-1 and TRBJ1-2; D uncertain. V was cut by 3 bases and J by 8 bases, with 25 bases left in between. This CDR3 has 16 residues. CDR1 is DFQATT and CDR2 is SNEGSKA in the germline V gene (reference sequence). CDR3 DNA: TGCAGTGCTAGTGGGTCCGGACTTTCCATAATTAGCGGCTACACCTTC. Translation: CSASGSGLSIISGYTF.

The rearrangement joins TRBV9 to TRBJ2-1; a weak D match, TRBD2 (7 bases). V lost 3 bases to trimming and J lost 7 bases, with 17 bases between them. The CDR3 contains 15 residues. CDR1 and CDR2 (germline): SGDLS, YYNGEE. Here the CDR3 reads CASSAASGDMNEQFF. The CDR3 bases are TGTGCCAGCAGCGCGGCCAGCGGGGACATGAATGAGCAGTTCTTC.

The CDR3 sequence is CASSGQGTGELFF. For the CDR3, the DNA is TGTGCCAGTAGTGGGCAGGGGACCGGGGAGCTGTTTTTT. The rearrangement uses TRBV19 and TRBJ2-2; the D gene is possibly TRBD1 (6 bases). The CDR3 has 13 residues. The germline V and J ends were trimmed by 5 bases and 5 bases, with 9 bases remaining between them. The germline CDR1 and CDR2 sequences are LNHDA and SQIVND (reference sequence).

This chain uses TRBV28 with TRBJ1-3; D is unclear. Per the germline V gene, CDR1 is MDHEN and CDR2 is SYDVKM. This CDR3 comprises 10 residues. Trimming took off 4 bases at V and 7 bases at J, with 2 bases between the two ends. CDR3: CASSSNTIYF. Written as DNA, the CDR3 is TGTGCCAGCAGTTCTAACACCATATATTTT.

On this clone itself: The sample has other DNA sequences that encode this CDR3 too. The V and J genes are TRBV3-1 (or the pseudogene TRBV3-2) and TRBJ1-5; 7 bases match TRBD1. Germline CDR1 and CDR2: LGHDT and YNNKEL (reference sequence). V shed 1 base, J shed 5 bases, and the junction held 2 bases outside the gene matches. This CDR3 has 14 residues. The CDR3 DNA reads TGTGCCAGCAGCCAAGGACAGGGTTATCAGCCCCAGCATTTT. Amino acid sequence: CASSQGQGYQPQHF.